These T cell receptor beta chains were read from a single sample in a study of graft-versus-host responses after intestinal transplantation. Libraries were prepared by immunoSEQ multiplex PCR; TCRdb keeps only in-frame clonotypes and omits some of them. This table holds around 96,000 clones, 80% to 95% found once. Specimen: PBMCs, collected 453 days after intestinal transplant. The receptor set was obtained from a human patient who received an intestinal transplant, so some T cells may come from the graft donor. CDR3s leave out the opening cysteine and the closing phenylalanine or tryptophan. The order of the fields is CDR3 protein, V gene.

ASSAITRAGQPQH,TRBV6-1
ASSYSQIGTEAF,TRBV6-5
ASRKGGQTGNTIY,TRBV6-1
ASSFGQGPYEQY,TRBV5-4
ASSLVAGQPQH,TRBV7-8
ASVGIHSPSYEQY,TRBV6-1
ASSVGVGNTGELF,TRBV19
ASSPGALPSYEQY,TRBV5-4
ATAGGSQPQH,TRBV19
AISERETEAF,TRBV10-3
ASSASGGTQETQY,TRBV9
ASSQAGGTGADTQY,TRBV4-2
ATSRDTGHPDWVPYEQY,TRBV15
ARSSDRPHQPQH,TRBV5-3
ASRDNRGRNYGYT,TRBV2
ASSVSEAF,TRBV2
ASSGSSGNTIY,TRBV9
ASSVGGPVQETQY,TRBV9
ASSFQASGNTIY,TRBV5-1
ASRNPRTRSTDTQY,TRBV2
ASSYMGGPTDTQY,TRBV6-5
ASSQETGWNTEAF,TRBV4-1
ASTLTGSNEKLF,TRBV4-1
ASSEDWFTGRLRDEQY,TRBV2
ASSKGGMIIYYGYT,TRBV21-1
ATSRDAEGTSPLH,TRBV15
ASSPGGGSDQPQH,TRBV18